This TCR beta chain was observed in a study of blood T cell repertoires in COVID-19. Study at large: Italy, Spain and the United States were the sources of the convalescent and acute COVID-19 samples. The analysed material was cDNA or gDNA that came from T cells, B-cell-depleted T cells, or PBMCs.

The V and J ends lost 7 bases and 1 base respectively, with 12 bases between them. From germline, CDR1 is SNHLY and CDR2 FYNNEI. The length of the CDR3 is 14 residues. Original analysis: Reference gene primer amplification gave estimated nucleated cell counts. Generated by immunoSEQ multiplex PCR, the TCRdb table keeps only in-frame clones and is missing some. Clone size and V and J calls were adopted from that table, with D and trimming inferred from the DNA. Here the sample spans around 200,000 clones, 70% to 90% being singletons. The clonotype comes from an elderly man with acute or convalescent COVID-19. This chain links TRBV2 with TRBJ2-3; possible D gene TRBD2, 6 bases. Source material: peripheral blood. The CDR3 protein is CASIGRMGTDTQYF. The DNA of the CDR3 is TGTGCCAGCATAGGGAGGATGGGCACAGATACGCAGTATTTT.